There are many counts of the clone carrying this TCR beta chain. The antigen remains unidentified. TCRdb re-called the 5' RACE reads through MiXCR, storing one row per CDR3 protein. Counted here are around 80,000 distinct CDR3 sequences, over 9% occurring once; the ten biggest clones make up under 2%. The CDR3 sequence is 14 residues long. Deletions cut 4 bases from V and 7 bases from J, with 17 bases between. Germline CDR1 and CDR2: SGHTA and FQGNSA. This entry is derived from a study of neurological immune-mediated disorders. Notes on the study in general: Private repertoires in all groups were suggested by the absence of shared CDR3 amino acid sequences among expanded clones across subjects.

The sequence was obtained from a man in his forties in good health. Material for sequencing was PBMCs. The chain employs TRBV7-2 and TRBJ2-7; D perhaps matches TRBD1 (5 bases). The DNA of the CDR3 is TGTGCCAGCAGCTCGCAGGGTAAACAGTGGGAGCAGTACTTC. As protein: CASSSQGKQWEQYF.